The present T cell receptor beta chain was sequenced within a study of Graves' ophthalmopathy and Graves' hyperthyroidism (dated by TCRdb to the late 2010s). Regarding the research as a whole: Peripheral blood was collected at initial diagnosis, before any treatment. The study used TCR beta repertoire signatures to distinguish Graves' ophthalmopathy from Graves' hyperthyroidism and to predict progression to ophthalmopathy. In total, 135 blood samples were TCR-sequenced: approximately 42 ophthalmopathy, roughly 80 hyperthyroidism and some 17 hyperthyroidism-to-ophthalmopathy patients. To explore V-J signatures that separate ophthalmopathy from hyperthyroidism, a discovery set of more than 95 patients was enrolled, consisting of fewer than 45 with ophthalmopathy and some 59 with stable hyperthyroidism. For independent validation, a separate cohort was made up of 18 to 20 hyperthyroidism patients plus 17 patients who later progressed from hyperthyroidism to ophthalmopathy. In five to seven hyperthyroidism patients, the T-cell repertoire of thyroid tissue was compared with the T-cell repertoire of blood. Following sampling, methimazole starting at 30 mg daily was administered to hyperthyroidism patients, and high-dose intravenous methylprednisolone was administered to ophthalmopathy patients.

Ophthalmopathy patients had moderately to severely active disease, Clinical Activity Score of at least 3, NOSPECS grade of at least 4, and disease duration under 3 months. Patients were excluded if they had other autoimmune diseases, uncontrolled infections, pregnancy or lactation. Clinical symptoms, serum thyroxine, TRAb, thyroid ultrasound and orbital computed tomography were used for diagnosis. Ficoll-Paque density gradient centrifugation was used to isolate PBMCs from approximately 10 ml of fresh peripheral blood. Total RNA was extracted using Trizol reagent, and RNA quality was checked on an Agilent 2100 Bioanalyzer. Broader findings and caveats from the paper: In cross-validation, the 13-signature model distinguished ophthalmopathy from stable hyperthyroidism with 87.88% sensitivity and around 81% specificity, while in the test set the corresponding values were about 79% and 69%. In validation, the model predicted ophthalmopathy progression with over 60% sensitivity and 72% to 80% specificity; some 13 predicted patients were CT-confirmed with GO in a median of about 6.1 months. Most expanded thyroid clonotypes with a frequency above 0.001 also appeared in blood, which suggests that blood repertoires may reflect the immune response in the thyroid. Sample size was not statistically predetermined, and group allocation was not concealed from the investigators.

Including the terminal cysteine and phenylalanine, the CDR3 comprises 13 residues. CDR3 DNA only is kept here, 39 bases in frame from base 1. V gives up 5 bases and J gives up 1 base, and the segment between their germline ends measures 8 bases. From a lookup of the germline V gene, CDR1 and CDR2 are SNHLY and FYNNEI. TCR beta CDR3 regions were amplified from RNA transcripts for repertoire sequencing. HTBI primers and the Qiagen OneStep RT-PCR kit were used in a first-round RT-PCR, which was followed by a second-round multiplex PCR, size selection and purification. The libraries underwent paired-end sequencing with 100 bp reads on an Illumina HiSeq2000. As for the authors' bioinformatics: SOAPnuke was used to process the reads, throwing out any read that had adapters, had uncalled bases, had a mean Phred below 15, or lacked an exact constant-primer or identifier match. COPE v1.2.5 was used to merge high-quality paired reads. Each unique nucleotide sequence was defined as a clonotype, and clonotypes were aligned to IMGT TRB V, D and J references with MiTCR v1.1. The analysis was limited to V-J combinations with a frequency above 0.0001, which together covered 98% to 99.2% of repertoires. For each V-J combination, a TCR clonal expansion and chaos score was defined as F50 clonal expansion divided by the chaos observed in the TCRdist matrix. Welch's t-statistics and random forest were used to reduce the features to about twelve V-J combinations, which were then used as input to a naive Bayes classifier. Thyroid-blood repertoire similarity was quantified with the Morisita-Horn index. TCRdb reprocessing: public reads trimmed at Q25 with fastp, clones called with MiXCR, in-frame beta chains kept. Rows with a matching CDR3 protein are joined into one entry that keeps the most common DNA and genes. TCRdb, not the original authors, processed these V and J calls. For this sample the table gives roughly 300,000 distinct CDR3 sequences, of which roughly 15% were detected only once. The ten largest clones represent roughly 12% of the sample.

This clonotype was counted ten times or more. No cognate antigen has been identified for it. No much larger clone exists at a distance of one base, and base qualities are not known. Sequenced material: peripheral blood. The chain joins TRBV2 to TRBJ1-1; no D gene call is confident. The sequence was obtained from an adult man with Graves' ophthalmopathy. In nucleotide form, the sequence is TGTGCCAGCAGTCCAGAGACGAACACTGAAGCTTTCTTT. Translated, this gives CASSPETNTEAFF.